Listed here are 6 T cell receptor beta chains from one sample, sequenced in a study of vaccination and CD4 T cells after COVID-19. As to treatment: approximately nine-day PBMC culture with coronavirus spike peptide pools or control peptides (ViraFEST assay). Their antigen targets remain unknown. The Oncomine TCR Beta short-read assay sequenced DNA from cultured CD4+ T cells. TCRdb independently ran MiXCR on the PCR reads; one entry per CDR3 protein. The data contain around 19,000 distinct CDR3 sequences, roughly three fifths of them singletons. The sequencing input was CD4+ T cells from blood, cultured in vitro. Source of these receptors: a human donor who had recovered from COVID-19.

The V gene is TRBV7-9, the J gene TRBJ2-3, with 12 bases identical to TRBD2. V dropped 5 bases and J dropped 4; count of bases not matched to a gene: 4. The CDR3 extends over 15 amino acids. Germline loops: CDR1 SEHNR, CDR2 FQNEAQ (reference sequence). The CDR3 DNA follows: TGTGCCAGCAGCCCGGGACTAGCGGGTGCAGATACGCAGTATTTT. As protein: CASSPGLAGADTQYF.

The table lists this clonotype with a count of one. V is TRBV20-1 and J is TRBJ2-7; D possibly corresponds to TRBD1 (6 bases). CDR3 size: 15 residues. V was clipped by 6 bases and J by 1 base, with 19 bases between them. From germline, CDR1 is DFQATT and CDR2 SNEGSKA (reference sequence). Written as DNA, the CDR3 is TGCAGTGCCCAGAAGGGGGAGCTTGGGTCCTACGAGCAGTACTTC. Translation gives CSAQKGELGSYEQYF.

V gene TRBV20-1 combines with J gene TRBJ1-6; 7 bases agree with TRBD1. This CDR3 has 16 residues. V gave up 4 bases and J gave up 9 bases; unmatched junction bases: 15. Germline loops: CDR1 DFQATT, CDR2 SNEGSKA (reference sequence). The CDR3 loop is CSAKRGQRAYGSPLHF. CDR3 in DNA: TGCAGTGCTAAGAGGGGACAGCGGGCCTATGGTTCACCCCTCCACTTT.

The chain has TRBV6-5 and TRBJ2-7, with D unresolved. Germline CDR1 and CDR2: MNHEY and SVGAGI. V was pared by 4 bases and J by 5 bases, with 6 bases between. This CDR3 has 11 amino acids. CDR3 nucleotide sequence: TGTGCCAGCAGTTCAGGCCACGAGCAGTACTTC. This codes for CASSSGHEQYF.

This clonotype has only one observation. At one end, the junction sequence differs from germline, possibly due to a read error. CDR3 residues: CSVRDWGGERVEQFF. The CDR3 region has the DNA TGCAGTGTTAGAGATTGGGGCGGGGAACGGGTTGAGCAGTTCTTC. The chain employs TRBV20-1 and TRBJ2-1; D possibly corresponds to TRBD2 (6 bases). This CDR3 has 15 amino acids. Germline CDR1 DFQATT, CDR2 SNEGSKA (reference sequence).

The V gene is TRBV19, the J gene TRBJ1-2; D gene uncertain. CDR3 size: 9 residues. V was shortened by 8 bases and J by 6 bases, with 4 bases between the two germline ends. The germline gives CDR1 LNHDA, CDR2 SQIVND (reference sequence). The CDR3 DNA is TGTGCCAGTGGGGATGGCTACACCTTC. Translation gives CASGDGYTF.